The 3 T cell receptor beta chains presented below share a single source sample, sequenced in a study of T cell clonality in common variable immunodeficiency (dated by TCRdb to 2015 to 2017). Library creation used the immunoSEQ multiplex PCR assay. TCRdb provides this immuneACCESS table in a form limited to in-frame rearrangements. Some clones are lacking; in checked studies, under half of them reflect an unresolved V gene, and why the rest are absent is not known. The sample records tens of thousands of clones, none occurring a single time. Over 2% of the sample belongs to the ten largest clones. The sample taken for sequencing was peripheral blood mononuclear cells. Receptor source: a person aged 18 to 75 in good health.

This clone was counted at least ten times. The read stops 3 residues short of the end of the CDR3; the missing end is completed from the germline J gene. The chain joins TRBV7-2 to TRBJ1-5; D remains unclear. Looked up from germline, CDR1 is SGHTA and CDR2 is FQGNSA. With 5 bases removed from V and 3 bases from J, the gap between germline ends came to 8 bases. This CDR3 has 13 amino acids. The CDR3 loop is CASSPSPNQPQHF. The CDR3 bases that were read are TGTGCCAGCAGCCCGTCCCCCAATCAGCCC.

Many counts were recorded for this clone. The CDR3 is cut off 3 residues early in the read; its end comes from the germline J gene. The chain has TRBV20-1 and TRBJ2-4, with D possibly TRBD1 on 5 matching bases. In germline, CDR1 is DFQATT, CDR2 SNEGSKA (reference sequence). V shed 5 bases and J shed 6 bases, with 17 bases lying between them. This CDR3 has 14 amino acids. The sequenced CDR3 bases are TGCAGTGCTGAGGAAAAGGGAAGGGGAAACATT. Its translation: CSAEEKGRGNI. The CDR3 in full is CSAEEKGRGNIQYF.

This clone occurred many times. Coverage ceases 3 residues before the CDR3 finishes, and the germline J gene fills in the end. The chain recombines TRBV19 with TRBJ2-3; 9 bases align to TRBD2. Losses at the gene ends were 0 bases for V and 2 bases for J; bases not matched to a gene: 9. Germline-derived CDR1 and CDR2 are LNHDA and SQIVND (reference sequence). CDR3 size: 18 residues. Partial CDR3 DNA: TGTGCCAGTAGTATAGAAGTAGCGGGAGTTGGTGACACAGATACG. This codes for CASSIEVAGVGDTDT. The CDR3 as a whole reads CASSIEVAGVGDTDTQYF.